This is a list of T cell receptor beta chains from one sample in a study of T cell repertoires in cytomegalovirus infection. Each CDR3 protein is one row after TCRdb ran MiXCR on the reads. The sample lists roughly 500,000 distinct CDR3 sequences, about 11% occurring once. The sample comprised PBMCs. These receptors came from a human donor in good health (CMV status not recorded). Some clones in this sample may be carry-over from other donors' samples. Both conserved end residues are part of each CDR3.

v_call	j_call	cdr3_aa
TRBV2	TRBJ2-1	CASSERANEQFF
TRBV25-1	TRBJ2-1	CASSEGDRYNEQFF
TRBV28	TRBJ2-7	CASNRILTPDREQYF
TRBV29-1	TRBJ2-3	CSGDFTDTQYF
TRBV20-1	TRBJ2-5	CSAREDKETQYF
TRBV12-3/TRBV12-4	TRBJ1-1	CASSEGGGTAFF
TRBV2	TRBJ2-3	CASSVRGGHTDTQYF
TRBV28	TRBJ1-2	CASRVSNQGPYGYTF
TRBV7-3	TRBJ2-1	CASSLHHLAGVSNEQFF
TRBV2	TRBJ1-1	CASSENGFSTEAFF
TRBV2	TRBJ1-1	CAITPGEGAEAFF
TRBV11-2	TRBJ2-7	CASSTQGDPDEQYF
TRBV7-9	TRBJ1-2	CASSYRTGYGYTF
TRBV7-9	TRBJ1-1	CATIPGRVGGRVTEAFF
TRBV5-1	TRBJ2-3	CASSLEPSTDTQYF
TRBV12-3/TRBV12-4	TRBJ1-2	CASRDRGHGYTF
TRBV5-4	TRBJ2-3	CASSLTGDFTDTQYF
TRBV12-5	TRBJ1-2	CASGPTRTRGYTF
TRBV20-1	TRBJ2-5	CSANIAGRGETQYF
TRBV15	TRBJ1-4	CATSRGGAAGEKLFF
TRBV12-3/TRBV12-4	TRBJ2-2	CASRVGQGGLDTGELFF
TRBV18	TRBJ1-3	CASSPDRVSGNTIYF
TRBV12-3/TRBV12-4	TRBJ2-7	CASSPRLAGANYEQYF
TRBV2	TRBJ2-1	CASTRGTPEEAEQFF
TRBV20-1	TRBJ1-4	CSARGVAGQGLEKLFF
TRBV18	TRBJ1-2	CASSPTLTRGARLYGYTF
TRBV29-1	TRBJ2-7	CSVERDRDFEQYF
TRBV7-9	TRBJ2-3	CASSFPSGYTDTQYF
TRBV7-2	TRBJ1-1	CASSRGQKNTEAFF
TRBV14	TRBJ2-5	CASSRNTGTQETQYF
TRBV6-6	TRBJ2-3	CASSQTDTQYF
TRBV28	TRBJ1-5	CASSSDSNQPQHF
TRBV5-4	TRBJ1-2	CASSHQGSFYGYTF
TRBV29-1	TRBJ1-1	CSVEDLRGNAEAFF
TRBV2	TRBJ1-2	CATSRDPSGYTF
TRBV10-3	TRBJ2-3	CAISESVAGGTDTQYF
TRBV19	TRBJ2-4	CASSIDPPGGWAQNIQYF
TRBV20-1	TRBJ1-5	CSASDNRFNQPQHF
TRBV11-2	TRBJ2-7	CASSLGVSSSYEQYF
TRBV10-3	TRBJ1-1	CAISGGTVRFAEAFF
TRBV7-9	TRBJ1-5	CASSLGGKSGAKPQHF
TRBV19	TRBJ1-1	CASMDGLNTEAFF
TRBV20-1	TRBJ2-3	CSARVAGGPNTQYF
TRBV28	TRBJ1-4	CASSFPGNNEKLFF
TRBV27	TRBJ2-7	CASSLLAGLDYEQYF
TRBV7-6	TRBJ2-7	CASSLRRDYEQYF
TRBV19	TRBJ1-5	CASTTSWGGDQPQHF
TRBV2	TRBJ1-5	CASREGSLGHSNQPQHF
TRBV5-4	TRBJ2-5	CASSFSVEETQYF
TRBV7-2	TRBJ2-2	CASSSTIQGTGELFF
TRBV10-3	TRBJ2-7	CAISEPTSGRRYEQYF
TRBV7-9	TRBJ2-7	CASSGNEQYF